Each of the 9 T cell receptor beta chains below was sequenced from the same sample in a study of long-term antiretroviral therapy in people with HIV. Researchers report immunoSEQ v3.0 was run at survey level. Assay used: immunoSEQ multiplex PCR; TCRdb lists only in-frame clones, some missing. This sample has fewer than 20,000 clones, with more than 60% found just once. Specimen: unsorted PBMCs, collected 2.1 years after starting antiretroviral therapy. The receptor source for this set is a man aged 35 to 55 with HIV.

The rearrangement joins TRBV15 to TRBJ2-7; 10 nucleotides agree with TRBD1. Germline V gene data show CDR1 as LNHNV and CDR2 as YYDKDF (reference sequence). V was pared by 3 bases and J by 2 bases, with 1 base of the junction left unmatched. The CDR3 is made up of 14 amino acids. The CDR3 DNA is TGTGCCACCAGCAGCGGACAGGGGGCCTACGAGCAGTACTTC. Residues: CATSSGQGAYEQYF. Supplemented by reference TRBV15 and TRBJ2-7, the full variable domain reads DAMVIQNPRYQVTQFGKPVTLSCSQTLNHNVMYWYQQKSSQAPKLLFHYYDKDFNNEADTPDNFQSRRPNTSFCFLDIRSPGLGDTAMYLCATSSGQGAYEQYFGPGTRLTVT.

The chain recombines TRBV6-5 with TRBJ1-4; D perhaps matches TRBD1 (6 bases). The V gene's germline CDR1 is MNHEY and CDR2 SVGAGI. V lost 6 bases and J 0 bases, leaving 11 bases between the germline ends. The CDR3 totals 15 residues. The CDR3 sequence: CASRRGRATNEKLFF. Here the CDR3 DNA reads TGTGCCAGCAGAAGGGGGAGGGCAACTAATGAAAAACTGTTTTTT.

For the CDR3, the DNA is TGTGCCAGTAGTCGGACAGGGAACACTGAAGCTTTCTTT. Amino acids: CASSRTGNTEAFF. This chain connects TRBV19 to TRBJ1-1; the match to TRBD1 covers 7 bases. Germline V gene lookup returns CDR1 LNHDA and CDR2 SQIVND (reference sequence). The CDR3 length is 13 residues. The ends lost 5 bases at V and 1 base at J; junction bases unmatched: 1.

The chain joins TRBV5-1 to TRBJ1-5; a weak D match, TRBD1 (5 bases). Germline values: CDR1 SGHRS, CDR2 YFSETQ. The CDR3 has 15 residues. Trimming cost V 0 bases and J 7 bases, with 14 bases left between them. The CDR3 DNA reads as TGCGCCAGCAGCTTGGCTCCGGGTCAGGGACAGCCCCAGCATTTT. Amino acid sequence: CASSLAPGQGQPQHF. The complete variable domain, with remaining parts taken from reference TRBV5-1 and TRBJ1-5, reads KAGVTQTPRYLIKTRGQQVTLSCSPISGHRSVSWYQQTPGQGLQFLFEYFSETQRNKGNFPGRFSGRQFSNSRSEMNVSTLELGDSALYLCASSLAPGQGQPQHFGDGTRLSIL.

The chain links TRBV5-4 to TRBJ2-5; tentatively, D is TRBD2 (6 bases). The CDR3 totals 14 residues. The V gene's germline CDR1 is SGHNT and CDR2 YYREEE (reference sequence). With 0 bases removed from V and 2 bases from J, the gap between germline ends came to 8 bases. The CDR3 is CASSLVGTQETQYF. DNA of the CDR3: TGTGCCAGCAGCTTGGTCGGGACTCAAGAGACCCAGTACTTC.

V and J are TRBV7-9 and TRBJ2-7; 8 bases align to TRBD1. V shed 4 bases, J shed 3 bases, and the junction held 2 bases outside the gene matches. Germline CDR1 SEHNR, CDR2 FQNEAQ (reference sequence). CDR3 length equals 13 residues. The CDR3 is CASSSGQDYEQYF. CDR3 in DNA: TGTGCCAGCAGCTCGGGACAGGACTACGAGCAGTACTTC.

The rearrangement links TRBV2 to TRBJ2-1; 15 bases align to TRBD2. CDR3 length: 19 amino acids. V trimming: 4 bases; J trimming: 12 bases; junction bases outside the gene matches: 19. The V gene's germline CDR1 is SNHLY and CDR2 FYNNEI. CDR3 sequence reads: CASSARTSGGVKNRAVQFF. The CDR3 DNA is TGTGCCAGCAGTGCACGGACTAGCGGGGGGGTTAAAAACCGGGCAGTGCAGTTCTTC.

The chain carries TRBV5-6 and TRBJ2-1, with 12 bases matching TRBD1. CDR1 is SGHDT and CDR2 is YYEEEE in the germline V gene. The trim removed 4 bases at V and 8 bases at J, leaving 4 bases unmatched. The CDR3 has 14 amino acids. The CDR3 sequence is CASSRDRGRDEQFF. CDR3 nucleotide sequence: TGTGCCAGCAGCCGGGACAGGGGGCGTGATGAGCAGTTCTTC.

This clone came up once. The genes are TRBV5-1 and TRBJ2-5, with 8 bases aligning to TRBD2. V dropped 6 bases and J dropped 5; count of bases not matched to a gene: 15. From germline, CDR1 is SGHRS and CDR2 YFSETQ. CDR3 length equals 16 residues. CDR3 bases: TGCGCCAGCACCGACGGGGCGGGGGGCTCTAGGGAGACCCAGTACTTC. This sequence encodes CASTDGAGGSRETQYF.